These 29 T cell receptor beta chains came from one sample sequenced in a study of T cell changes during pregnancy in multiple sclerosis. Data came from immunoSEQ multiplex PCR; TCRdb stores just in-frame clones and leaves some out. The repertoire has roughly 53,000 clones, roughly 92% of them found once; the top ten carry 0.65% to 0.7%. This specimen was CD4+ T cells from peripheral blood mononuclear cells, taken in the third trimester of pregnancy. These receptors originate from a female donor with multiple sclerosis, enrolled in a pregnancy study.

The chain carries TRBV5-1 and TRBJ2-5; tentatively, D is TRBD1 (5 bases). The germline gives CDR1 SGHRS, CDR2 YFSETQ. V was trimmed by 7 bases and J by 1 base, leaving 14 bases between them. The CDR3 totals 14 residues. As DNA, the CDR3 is TGCGCCAGCGGACCTGGACATTCCCAAGAGACCCAGTACTTC. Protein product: CASGPGHSQETQYF.

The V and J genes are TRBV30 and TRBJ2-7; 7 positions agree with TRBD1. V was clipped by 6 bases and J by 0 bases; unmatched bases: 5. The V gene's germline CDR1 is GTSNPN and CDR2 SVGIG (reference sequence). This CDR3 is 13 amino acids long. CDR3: CACFHRGSYEQYF. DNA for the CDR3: TGTGCCTGCTTTCACAGGGGCTCCTACGAGCAGTACTTC.

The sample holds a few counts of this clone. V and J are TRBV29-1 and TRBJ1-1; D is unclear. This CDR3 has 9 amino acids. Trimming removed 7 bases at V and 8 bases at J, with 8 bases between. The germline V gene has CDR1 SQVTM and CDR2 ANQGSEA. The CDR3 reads CSALPEAFF. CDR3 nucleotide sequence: TGCAGCGCCCTTCCGGAAGCTTTCTTT.

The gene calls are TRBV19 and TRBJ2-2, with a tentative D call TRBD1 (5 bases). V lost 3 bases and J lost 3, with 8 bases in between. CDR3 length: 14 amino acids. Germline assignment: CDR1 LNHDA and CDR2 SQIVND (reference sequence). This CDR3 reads CASSITGHTGELFF. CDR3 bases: TGTGCCAGTAGTATCACAGGTCACACCGGGGAGCTGTTTTTT.

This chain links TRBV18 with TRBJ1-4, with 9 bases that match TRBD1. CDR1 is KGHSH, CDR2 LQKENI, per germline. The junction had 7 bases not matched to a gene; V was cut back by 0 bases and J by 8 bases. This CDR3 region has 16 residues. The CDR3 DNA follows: TGTGCCAGCTCACCACCGCCGGGACAGGGTAGAGAAAAACTGTTTTTT. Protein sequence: CASSPPPGQGREKLFF.

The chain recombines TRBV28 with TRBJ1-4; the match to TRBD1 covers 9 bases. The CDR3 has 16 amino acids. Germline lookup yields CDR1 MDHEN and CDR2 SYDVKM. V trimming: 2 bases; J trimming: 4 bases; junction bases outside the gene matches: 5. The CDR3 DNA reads TGTGCCAGCAGTTTAACAGGGGGCGTAGGTAATGAAAAACTGTTTTTT. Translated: CASSLTGGVGNEKLFF.

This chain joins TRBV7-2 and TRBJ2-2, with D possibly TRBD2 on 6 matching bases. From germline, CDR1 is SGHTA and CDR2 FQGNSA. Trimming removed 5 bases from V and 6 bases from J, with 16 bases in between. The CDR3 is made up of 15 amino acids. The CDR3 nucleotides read TGTGCCAGCAGCCCCAACGGGGAGGTGGCCGGGGAGCTGTTTTTT. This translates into CASSPNGEVAGELFF.

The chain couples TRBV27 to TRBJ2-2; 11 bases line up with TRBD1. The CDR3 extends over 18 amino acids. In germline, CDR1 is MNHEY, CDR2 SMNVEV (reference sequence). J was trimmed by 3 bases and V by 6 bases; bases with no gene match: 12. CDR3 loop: CASSPWGQGVKYTGELFF. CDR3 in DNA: TGTGCCAGCAGCCCCTGGGGACAGGGGGTAAAGTACACCGGGGAGCTGTTTTTT.

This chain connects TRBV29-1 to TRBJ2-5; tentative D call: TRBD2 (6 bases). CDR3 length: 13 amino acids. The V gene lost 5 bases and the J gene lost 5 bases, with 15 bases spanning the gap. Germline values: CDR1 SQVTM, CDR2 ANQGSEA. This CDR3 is CSVFGAGRETQYF. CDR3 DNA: TGCAGCGTTTTCGGAGCGGGCCGGGAGACCCAGTACTTC.

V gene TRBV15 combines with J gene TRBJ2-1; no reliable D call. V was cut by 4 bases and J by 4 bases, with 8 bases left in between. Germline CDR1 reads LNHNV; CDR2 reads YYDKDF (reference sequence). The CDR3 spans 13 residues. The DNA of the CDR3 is TGTGCCACCAGCAAAGTCAGATACAATGAGCAGTTCTTC. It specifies CATSKVRYNEQFF.

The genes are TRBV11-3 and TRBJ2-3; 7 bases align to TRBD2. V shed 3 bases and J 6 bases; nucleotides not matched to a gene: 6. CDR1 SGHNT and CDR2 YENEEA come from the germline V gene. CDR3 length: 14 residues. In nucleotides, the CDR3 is TGTGCCAGCAGCTTGGGAGGGAGAATGGATACGCAGTATTTT. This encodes CASSLGGRMDTQYF. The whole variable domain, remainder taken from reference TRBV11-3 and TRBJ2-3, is EAGVVQSPRYKIIEKKQPVAFWCNPISGHNTLYWYLQNLGQGPELLIRYENEEAVDDSQLPKDRFSAERLKGVDSTLKIQPAELGDSAVYLCASSLGGRMDTQYFGPGTRLTVL.

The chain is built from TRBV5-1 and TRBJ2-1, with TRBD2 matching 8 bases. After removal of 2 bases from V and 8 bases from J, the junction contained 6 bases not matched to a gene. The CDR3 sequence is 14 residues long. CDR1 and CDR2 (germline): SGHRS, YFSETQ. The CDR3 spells CASSFSGSVDEQFF. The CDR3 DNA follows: TGCGCCAGCAGCTTCAGCGGGAGTGTTGATGAGCAGTTCTTC.

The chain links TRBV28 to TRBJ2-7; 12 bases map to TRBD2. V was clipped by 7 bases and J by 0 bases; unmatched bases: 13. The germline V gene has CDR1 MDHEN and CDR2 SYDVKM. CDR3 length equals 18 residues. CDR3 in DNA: TGTGCCAGCAATGCGGACTTGACTAGCGGGAGTTTCTCCTACGAGCAGTACTTC. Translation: CASNADLTSGSFSYEQYF.

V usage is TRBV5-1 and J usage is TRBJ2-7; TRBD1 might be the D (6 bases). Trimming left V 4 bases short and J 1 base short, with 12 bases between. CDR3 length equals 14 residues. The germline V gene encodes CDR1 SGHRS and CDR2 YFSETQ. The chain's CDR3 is CASSVGGQSYEQYF. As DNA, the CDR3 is TGCGCCAGCAGCGTGGGTGGACAGTCCTACGAGCAGTACTTC.

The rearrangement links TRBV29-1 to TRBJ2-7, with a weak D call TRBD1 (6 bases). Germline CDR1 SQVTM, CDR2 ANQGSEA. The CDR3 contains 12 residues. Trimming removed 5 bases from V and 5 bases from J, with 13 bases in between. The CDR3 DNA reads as TGCAGCGTTACAGGGTCGGGCCACGAGCAGTACTTC. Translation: CSVTGSGHEQYF.

This chain's CDR3 is CASSLIQGGQETQYF. For the CDR3, the DNA is TGCGCCAGCAGCTTGATTCAGGGAGGCCAAGAGACCCAGTACTTC. The V and J genes are TRBV5-1 and TRBJ2-5; possible D gene TRBD2, 6 bases. Trimming took 1 base from V and 1 from J, leaving 11 bases between them. CDR3 length equals 15 residues. CDR1 is SGHRS and CDR2 is YFSETQ in the germline V gene.

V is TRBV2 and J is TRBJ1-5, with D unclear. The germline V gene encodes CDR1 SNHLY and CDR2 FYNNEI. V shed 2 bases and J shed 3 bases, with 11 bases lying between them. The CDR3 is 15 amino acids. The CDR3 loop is CASSEIGSSNQPQHF. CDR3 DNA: TGTGCCAGCAGTGAAATTGGGAGCTCCAATCAGCCCCAGCATTTT.

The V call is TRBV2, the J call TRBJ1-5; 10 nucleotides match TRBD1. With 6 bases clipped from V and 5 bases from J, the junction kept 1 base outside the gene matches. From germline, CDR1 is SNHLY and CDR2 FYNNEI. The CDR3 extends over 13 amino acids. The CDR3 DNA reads TGTGCCAGCAGAGGGACAGGGGATCAGCCCCAGCATTTT. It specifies CASRGTGDQPQHF.

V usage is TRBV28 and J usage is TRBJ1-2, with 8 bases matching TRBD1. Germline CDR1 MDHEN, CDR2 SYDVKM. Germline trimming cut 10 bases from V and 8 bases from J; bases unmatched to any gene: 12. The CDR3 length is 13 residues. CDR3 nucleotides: TGTGCCACCCCAGGCCAGGGGGCATCGGGCTACACCTTC. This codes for CATPGQGASGYTF.

CDR3 residues: CASSNCGIDYLGLPGELFF. In nucleotides, the CDR3 is TGTGCCAGCAGCAATTGCGGTATTGACTACCTGGGCCTTCCCGGGGAGCTGTTTTTT. The chain carries TRBV21-1 and TRBJ2-2; the table's D call, TRBD2, has no DNA check behind it. TRBV21-1 is described as a pseudogene. This CDR3 comprises 19 residues.

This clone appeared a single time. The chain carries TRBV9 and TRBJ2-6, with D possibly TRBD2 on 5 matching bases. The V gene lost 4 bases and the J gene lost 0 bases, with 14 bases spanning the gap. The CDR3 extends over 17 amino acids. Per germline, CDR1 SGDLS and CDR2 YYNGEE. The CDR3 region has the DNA TGTGCCAGCAGCCCTCGGGGTACCCACTCTGGGGCCAACGTCCTGACTTTC. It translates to CASSPRGTHSGANVLTF.

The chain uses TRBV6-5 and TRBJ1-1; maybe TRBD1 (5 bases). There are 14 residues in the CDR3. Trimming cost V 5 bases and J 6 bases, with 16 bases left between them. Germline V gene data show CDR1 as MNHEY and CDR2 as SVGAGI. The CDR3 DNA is TGTGCCAGCAGTACCGATCCGGGGGGGGCTGAAGCTTTCTTT. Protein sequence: CASSTDPGGAEAFF.

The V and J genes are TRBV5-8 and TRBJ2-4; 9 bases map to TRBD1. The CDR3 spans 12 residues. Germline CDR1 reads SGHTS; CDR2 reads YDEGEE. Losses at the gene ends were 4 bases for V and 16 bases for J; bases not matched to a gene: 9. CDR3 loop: CASSMGQGIPYF. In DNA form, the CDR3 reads TGTGCCAGCAGCATGGGACAGGGTATCCCCTACTTC.

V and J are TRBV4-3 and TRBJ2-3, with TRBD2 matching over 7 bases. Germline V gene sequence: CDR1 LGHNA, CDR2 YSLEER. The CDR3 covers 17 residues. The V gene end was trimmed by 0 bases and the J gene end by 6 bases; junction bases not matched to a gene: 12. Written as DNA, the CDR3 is TGCGCCAGCAGCCAAGAGATAAGGGCTAGCGGTCGGGATACGCAGTATTTT. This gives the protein CASSQEIRASGRDTQYF.

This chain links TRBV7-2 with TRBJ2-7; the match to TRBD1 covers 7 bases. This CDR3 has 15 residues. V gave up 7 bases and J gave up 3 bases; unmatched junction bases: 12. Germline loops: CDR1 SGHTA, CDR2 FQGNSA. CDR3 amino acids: CASTRSTGSSYEQYF. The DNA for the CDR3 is TGTGCCAGCACCCGGTCGACAGGGAGTAGCTACGAGCAGTACTTC. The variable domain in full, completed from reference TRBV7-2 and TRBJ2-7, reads GAGVSQSPSNKVTEKGKDVELRCDPISGHTALYWYRQSLGQGLEFLIYFQGNSAPDKSGLPSDRFSAERTGGSVSTLTIQRTQQEDSAVYLCASTRSTGSSYEQYFGPGTRLTVT.

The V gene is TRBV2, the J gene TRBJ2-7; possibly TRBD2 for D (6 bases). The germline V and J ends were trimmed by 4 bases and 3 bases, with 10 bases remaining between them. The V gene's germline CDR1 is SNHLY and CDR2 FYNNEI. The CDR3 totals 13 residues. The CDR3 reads CASSAGAIYEQYF. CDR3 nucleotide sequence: TGTGCCAGCAGTGCGGGAGCTATCTACGAGCAGTACTTC. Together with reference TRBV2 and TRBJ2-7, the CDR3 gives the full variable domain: EPEVTQTPSHQVTQMGQEVILRCVPISNHLYFYWYRQILGQKVEFLVSFYNNEISEKSEIFDDQFSVERPDGSNFTLKIRSTKLEDSAMYFCASSAGAIYEQYFGPGTRLTVT.

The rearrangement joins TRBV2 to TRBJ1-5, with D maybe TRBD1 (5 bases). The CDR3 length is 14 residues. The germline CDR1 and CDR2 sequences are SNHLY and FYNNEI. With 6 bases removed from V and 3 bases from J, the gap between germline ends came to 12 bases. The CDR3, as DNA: TGTGCCAGCAGCCGGTCCAGGGTCAATCAGCCCCAGCATTTT. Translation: CASSRSRVNQPQHF.

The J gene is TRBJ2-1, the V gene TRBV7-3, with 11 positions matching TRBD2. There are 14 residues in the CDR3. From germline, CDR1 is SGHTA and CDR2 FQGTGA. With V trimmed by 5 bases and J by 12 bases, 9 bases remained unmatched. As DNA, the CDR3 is TGTGCCAGCAGCCCTACCGGGACTAGCGGTTCGCAGTTCTTC. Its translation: CASSPTGTSGSQFF.

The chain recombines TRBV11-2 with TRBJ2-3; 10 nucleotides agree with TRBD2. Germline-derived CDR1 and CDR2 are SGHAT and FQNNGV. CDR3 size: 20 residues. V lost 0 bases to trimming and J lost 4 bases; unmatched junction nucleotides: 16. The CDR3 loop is CASSLDQRGRSGRVADTQYF. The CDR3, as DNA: TGTGCCAGCAGCTTAGATCAACGTGGGAGAAGCGGGAGGGTTGCAGATACGCAGTATTTT.